This TCR beta chain was sequenced in a study of T cell repertoires in cytomegalovirus infection. Note on this clonotype: Its antigen is currently unknown.

MiXCR was run by TCRdb on the reads, yielding one entry per CDR3 protein. The repertoire includes fewer than 1,000,000 distinct CDR3 sequences, approximately 31% of them detected once, and roughly an eighth sits in the top ten. Sample: cultured CD8+ T cells from PBMCs, taken from culture after CMV antigen stimulation. This TCR came from a human donor in good health (CMV status not recorded). Some clones in this sample may be carry-over from other donors' samples.

The CDR3 loop reads CASGLQTYTYYEQYF. The CDR3 DNA reads as TGTGCTAGTGGTCTTCAGACTTATACCTACTACGAGCAGTACTTC. The chain uses TRBV12-5 and TRBJ2-7; D unclear. CDR1 LGHNT and CDR2 FRNRAP come from the germline V gene. The germline V and J ends were trimmed by 5 bases and 3 bases, with 17 bases remaining between them. CDR3 length: 15 residues.